These T cell receptor beta chains were read from a single sample in a study of Tregs in tolerant kidney transplant recipients. This table comes from immunoSEQ multiplex PCR, and its TCRdb copy is limited to in-frame clones, with some not included. The sample holds 60,000 to 75,000 clones, 80% to 90% seen once. The sequencing here drew on Tregs from blood, taken before the transplant. These receptors were obtained from a human donor who received a combined kidney and bone marrow transplant. Each CDR3 is given with its conserved first and last residue. The D gene is left open where the match is weak. Some rows have no size entry. The others give once, few or many, or a class for an expanded clone.

d_call,j_call,cdr3_length,clone_size,v_call,cdr3_nt,cdr3_aa
.,TRBJ1-2,15,once,TRBV5-8,TGTGCCAGCAGCTCCTGGGGGGGATTCGGTGATGGCTACACCTTC,CASSSWGGFGDGYTF
.,TRBJ2-5,12,.,TRBV29-1,TGCAGCGCCTCGGTGTACCAAGAGACCCAGTACTTC,CSASVYQETQYF
.,TRBJ2-1,13,.,TRBV10-1,TGCGCCAGCAGTGAGGCCGGGGTAACGGAGCAGTTCTTC,CASSEAGVTEQFF
.,TRBJ1-2,17,.,TRBV9,TGTGCCAGCAGCGTAGGGGGTTTCGCCCGAGGAGACTATGGCTACACCTTC,CASSVGGFARGDYGYTF
TRBD2,TRBJ2-1,16,.,TRBV19,TGTGCCAGTAGTATAGGGGGACTAGCGGGAGACAATGAGCAGTTCTTC,CASSIGGLAGDNEQFF
TRBD1,TRBJ2-5,14,.,TRBV27,TGTGCCAGCAGTGGGACAGGGGGAAGAGAGACCCAGTACTTC,CASSGTGGRETQYF
.,TRBJ1-1,14,.,TRBV19,TGTGCCAGTAGCGGGGGTCCCGAGAACACTGAAGCTTTCTTT,CASSGGPENTEAFF
.,TRBJ1-2,15,once,TRBV7-2,TGTGCCAGCAGCTTAGTTTCAGGGGCAGGATATGGCTACACCTTC,CASSLVSGAGYGYTF
TRBD2,TRBJ2-1,18,.,TRBV5-1,TGCGCCAGCAGCTTGTGGGGTACTAGCGGGGTTTCCTACAATGAGCAGTTCTTC,CASSLWGTSGVSYNEQFF
TRBD1,TRBJ2-5,17,.,TRBV7-6,TGTGCCAGCAGCTTAGCCCCGACCGGGACAGGGCTAGAGACCCAGTACTTC,CASSLAPTGTGLETQYF
.,TRBJ2-2,14,once,TRBV19,TGTGCCAGTAGTATTACGGCCAAAACCGGGGAGCTGTTTTTT,CASSITAKTGELFF
TRBD2,TRBJ2-2,16,.,TRBV19,TGTGCCAGTAGTATCGCGGGGGTCCTGAACACCGGGGAGCTGTTTTTT,CASSIAGVLNTGELFF
.,TRBJ2-2,17,.,TRBV7-9,TGTGCCAGCAGCCCTCTCCCCGGGACCACGAGGGGGGGGGAGCTGTTTTTT,CASSPLPGTTRGGELFF
.,TRBJ2-1,14,.,TRBV5-4,TGTGCCAGCAGCTTCCACCTGGGCTACAATGAGCAGTTCTTC,CASSFHLGYNEQFF
TRBD1,TRBJ1-2,16,.,TRBV11-2,TGTGCCAGCAGCGCACGCAGGCAGGGGGGAGACTATGGCTACACCTTC,CASSARRQGGDYGYTF
.,TRBJ1-4,16,.,TRBV4-3,TGCGCCAGCAGCCGTAACCGGAGAATGATGAATGAAAAACTGTTTTTT,CASSRNRRMMNEKLFF
.,TRBJ2-5,16,once,TRBV9,TGTGCCAGCAGCCCATACCAGGGGGGCGGGGAAGAGACCCAGTACTTC,CASSPYQGGGEETQYF
.,TRBJ1-4,12,.,TRBV5-6,TGTGCCAGCAGCTTGGTGCCTGAAAAACTGTTTTTT,CASSLVPEKLFF
TRBD2,TRBJ2-7,14,.,TRBV6-1,TGTGCCAGCAGCTGGACTAGCGGGGCCTACGAGCAGTACTTC,CASSWTSGAYEQYF
TRBD2,TRBJ2-7,17,.,TRBV10-3,TGTGCCATCACCCCTAGCGGAGGGGCCCCTGGCTCCTACGAGCAGTACTTC,CAITPSGGAPGSYEQYF